This TCR beta chain was found in a study of T cell responses to AZD1222 COVID-19 vaccine. Study results and limitations: White British donors predominated, females outnumbered males, and clonal diversity was possibly underestimated. Dominant at 160-218 and 743-854, vaccine-associated CD4 TCRs also spanned spike. Vaccination with two AZD1222 doses was followed by a rise in Spike-specific TCR breadth and depth.

The protocol was immunoSEQ multiplex PCR, while the TCRdb copy is restricted to in-frame clones and leaves out a portion. The sample records some 110,000 clones, about 87% being singletons. This clone was observed a single time. Its antigen remains unknown. Per the germline V gene, CDR1 is LNHNV and CDR2 is YYDKDF (reference sequence). The CDR3 loop spans 13 amino acids. J gave up 5 bases and V 4 bases, and 4 bases lay outside the gene matches. The chain employs TRBV15 and TRBJ2-7; TRBD1 matches at 8 bases. This TCR came from an adult in good health. The sample consisted of peripheral blood, taken on day 0 of AZD1222 vaccination. The DNA of the CDR3 is TGTGCCACCAGCACCGGACAGGGCGACGAGCAGTACTTC. It encodes CATSTGQGDEQYF.